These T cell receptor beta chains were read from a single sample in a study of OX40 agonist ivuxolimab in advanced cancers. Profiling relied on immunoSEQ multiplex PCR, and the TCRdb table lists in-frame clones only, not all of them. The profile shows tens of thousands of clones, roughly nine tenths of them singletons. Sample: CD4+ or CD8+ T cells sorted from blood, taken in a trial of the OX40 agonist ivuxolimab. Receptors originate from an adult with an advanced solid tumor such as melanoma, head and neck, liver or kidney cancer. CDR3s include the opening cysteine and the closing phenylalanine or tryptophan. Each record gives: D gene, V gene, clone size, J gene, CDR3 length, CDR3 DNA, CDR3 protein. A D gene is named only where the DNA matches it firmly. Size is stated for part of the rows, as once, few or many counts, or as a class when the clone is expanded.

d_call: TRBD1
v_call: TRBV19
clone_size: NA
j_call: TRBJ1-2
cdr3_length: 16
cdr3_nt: TGTGCCAGTAGTGTACCCACGGGACAGGCCTACTATGGCTACACCTTC
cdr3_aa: CASSVPTGQAYYGYTF

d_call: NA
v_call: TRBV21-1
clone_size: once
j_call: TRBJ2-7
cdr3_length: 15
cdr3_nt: TGTGCCAGCAGCAAACGGGACAGGGTCTTCCACGAGCAGTACTTC
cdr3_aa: CASSKRDRVFHEQYF

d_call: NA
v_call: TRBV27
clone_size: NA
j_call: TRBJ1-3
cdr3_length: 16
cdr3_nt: TGTGCCAGCAGTTTATCGGCGGGACTTTCCCGGAACACCATATATTTT
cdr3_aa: CASSLSAGLSRNTIYF

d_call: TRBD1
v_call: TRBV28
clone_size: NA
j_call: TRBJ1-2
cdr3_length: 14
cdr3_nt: TGTGCCAGCAGTTTAGGACAGGGGAACTATGGCTACACCTTC
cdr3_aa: CASSLGQGNYGYTF

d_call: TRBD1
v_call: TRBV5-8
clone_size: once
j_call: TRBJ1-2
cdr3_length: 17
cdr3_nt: TGTGCCAGCAGCTTGGGGACCCGGACAGGGTGGAACTATGGCTACACCTTC
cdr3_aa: CASSLGTRTGWNYGYTF

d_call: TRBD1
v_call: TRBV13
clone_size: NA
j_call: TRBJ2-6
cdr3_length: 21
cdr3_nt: TGTGCCAGCAGCTTAAAGATGGTTGGGACAGGTTCGTCCTCTGGGGCCAACGTCCTGACTTTC
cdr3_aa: CASSLKMVGTGSSSGANVLTF

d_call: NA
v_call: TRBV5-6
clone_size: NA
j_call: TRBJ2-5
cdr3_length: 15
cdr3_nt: TGTGCCAGCAGCCTGAAAAGGGGTACCTCAGAGACCCAGTACTTC
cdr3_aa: CASSLKRGTSETQYF

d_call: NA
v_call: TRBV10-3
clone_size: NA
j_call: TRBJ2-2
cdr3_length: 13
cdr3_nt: TGTGCCATCAGTAGCGGATACACCGGGGAGCTGTTTTTT
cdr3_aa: CAISSGYTGELFF

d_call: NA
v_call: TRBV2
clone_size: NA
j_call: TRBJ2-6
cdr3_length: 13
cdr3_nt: TGTGCCAGCAGTAAGAGCGGGGCCAACGTCCTGACTTTC
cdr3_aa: CASSKSGANVLTF

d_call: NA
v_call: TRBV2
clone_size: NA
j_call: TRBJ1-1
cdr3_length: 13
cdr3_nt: TGTGCCAGCAGAACTGGGGGGAGCACTGAAGCTTTCTTT
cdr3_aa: CASRTGGSTEAFF

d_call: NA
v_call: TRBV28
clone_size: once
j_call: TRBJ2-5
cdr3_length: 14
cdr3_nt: TGTGCCAGCAGTTTCGAGTACAGGGAAGAGACCCAGTACTTC
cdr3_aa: CASSFEYREETQYF

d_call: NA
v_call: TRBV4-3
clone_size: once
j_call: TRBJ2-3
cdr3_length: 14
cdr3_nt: TGCGCCAGCAGCCAAGGGACGTTCACAGATACGCAGTATTTT
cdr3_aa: CASSQGTFTDTQYF

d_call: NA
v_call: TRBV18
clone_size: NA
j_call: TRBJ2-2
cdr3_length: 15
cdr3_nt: TGTGCCAGCTCACGACAAACGGGGAACACCGGGGAGCTGTTTTTT
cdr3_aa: CASSRQTGNTGELFF

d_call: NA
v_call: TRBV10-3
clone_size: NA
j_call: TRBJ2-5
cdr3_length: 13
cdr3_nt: TGTGCCATCAGGCCCGGGTTACAAGAGACCCAGTACTTC
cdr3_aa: CAIRPGLQETQYF

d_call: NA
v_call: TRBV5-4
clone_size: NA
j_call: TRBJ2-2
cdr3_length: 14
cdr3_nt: TGTGCCAGCAGCCCGGGGACAAACACCGGGGAGCTGTTTTTT
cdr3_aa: CASSPGTNTGELFF

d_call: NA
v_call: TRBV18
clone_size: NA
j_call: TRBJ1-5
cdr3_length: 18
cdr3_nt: TGTGCCAGCTCACTGGACAGATTAGTGCTGTCGAGCAATCAGCCCCAGCATTTT
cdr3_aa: CASSLDRLVLSSNQPQHF

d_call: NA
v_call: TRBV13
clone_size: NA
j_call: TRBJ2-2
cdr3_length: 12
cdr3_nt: TGTGCCAGCAGCTTCGAAGGGTGGGAGCTGTTTTTT
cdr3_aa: CASSFEGWELFF

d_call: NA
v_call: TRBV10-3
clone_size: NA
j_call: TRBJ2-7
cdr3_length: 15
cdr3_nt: TGTGCCATCGGCCCGGGGCCTGCATCTTCCTACGAGCAGTACTTC
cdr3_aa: CAIGPGPASSYEQYF

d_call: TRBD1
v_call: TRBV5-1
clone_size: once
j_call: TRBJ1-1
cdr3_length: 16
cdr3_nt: TGCGCCAGCAGCTTAACAGGGGGAGTAGGGAACACTGAAGCTTTCTTT
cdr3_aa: CASSLTGGVGNTEAFF

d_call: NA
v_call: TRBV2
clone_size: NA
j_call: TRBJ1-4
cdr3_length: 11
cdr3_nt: TGTGCCATCCAGATAGATGAAAAACTGTTTTTT
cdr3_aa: CAIQIDEKLFF

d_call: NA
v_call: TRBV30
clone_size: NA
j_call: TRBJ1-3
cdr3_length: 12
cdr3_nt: TGTGCCTGGAAGCCCTCTGGAAACACCATATATTTT
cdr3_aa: CAWKPSGNTIYF

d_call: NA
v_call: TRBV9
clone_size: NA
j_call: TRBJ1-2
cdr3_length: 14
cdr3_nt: TGTGCCAGCAGCGTAGGGCCGGGGGATGGTGGCTACACCTTC
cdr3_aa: CASSVGPGDGGYTF

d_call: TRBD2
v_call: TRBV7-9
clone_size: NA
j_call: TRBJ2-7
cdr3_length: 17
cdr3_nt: TGTGCCAGCAGCCCAAGAGGACTAGCGGGGCCGACCTACGAGCAGTACTTC
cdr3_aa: CASSPRGLAGPTYEQYF

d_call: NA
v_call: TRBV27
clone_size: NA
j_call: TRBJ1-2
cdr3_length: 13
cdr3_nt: TGTGCCAGCTCCTGGTCGGGGGTGAGTGGCTACACCTTC
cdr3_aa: CASSWSGVSGYTF

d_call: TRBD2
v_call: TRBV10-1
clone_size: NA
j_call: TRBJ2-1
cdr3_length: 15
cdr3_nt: TGCGCCAGCAGTCTAGCGGGAGGGCCCGGGAATGAGCAGTTCTTC
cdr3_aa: CASSLAGGPGNEQFF

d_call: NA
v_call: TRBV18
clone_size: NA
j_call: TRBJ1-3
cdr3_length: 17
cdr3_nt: TGTGCCAGCTCACCCCCGCGGGTAGCGTCCTCTGGAAACACCATATATTTT
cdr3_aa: CASSPPRVASSGNTIYF

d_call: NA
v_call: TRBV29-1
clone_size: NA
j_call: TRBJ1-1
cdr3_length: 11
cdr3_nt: TGCAGCTCCAGGCGTGACGCTGAAGCTTTCTTT
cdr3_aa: CSSRRDAEAFF

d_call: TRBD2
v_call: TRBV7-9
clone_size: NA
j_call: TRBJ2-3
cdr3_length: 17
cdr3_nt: TGTGCCAGCAGTGCGGGACTAGCGGGAGCTGGGGGAGATACGCAGTATTTT
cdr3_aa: CASSAGLAGAGGDTQYF

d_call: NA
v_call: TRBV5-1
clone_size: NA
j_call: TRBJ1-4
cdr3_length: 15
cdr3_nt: TGCGCCAGCAGCTTCCAATGGGGTCTGAATGAAAAACTGTTTTTT
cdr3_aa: CASSFQWGLNEKLFF

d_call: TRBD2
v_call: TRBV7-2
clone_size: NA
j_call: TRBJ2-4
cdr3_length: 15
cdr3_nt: TGTGCCAGCAGCTTAGAGCGGGGAGCCAAAAACATTCAGTACTTC
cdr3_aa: CASSLERGAKNIQYF

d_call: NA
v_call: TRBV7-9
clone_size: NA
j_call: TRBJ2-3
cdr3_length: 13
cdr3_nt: TGTGCCAGCAGCTTAGGGGTCACAGATACGCAGTATTTT
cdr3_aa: CASSLGVTDTQYF

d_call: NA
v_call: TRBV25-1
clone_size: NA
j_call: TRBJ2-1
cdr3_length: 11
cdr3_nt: TGTGCCAGCAGTGAATGGGGTGAGCAGTTCTTC
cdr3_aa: CASSEWGEQFF

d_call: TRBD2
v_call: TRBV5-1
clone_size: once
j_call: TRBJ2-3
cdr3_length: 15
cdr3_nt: TGCGCCAGCACTCAGACTAGCGGGAGAACAGATACGCAGTATTTT
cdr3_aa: CASTQTSGRTDTQYF

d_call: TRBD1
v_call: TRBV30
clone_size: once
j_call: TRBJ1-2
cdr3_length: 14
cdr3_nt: TGTGCCTGGAGTCCCCTGGACAGGGGCCATGGCTACACCTTC
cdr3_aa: CAWSPLDRGHGYTF

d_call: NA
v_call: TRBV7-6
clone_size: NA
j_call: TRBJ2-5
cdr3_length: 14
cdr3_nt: TGTGCCAGCACCTTGGACACTACTGGGGAGACCCAGTACTTC
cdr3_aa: CASTLDTTGETQYF

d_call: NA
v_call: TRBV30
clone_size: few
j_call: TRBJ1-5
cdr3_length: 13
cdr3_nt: TGTGCCTGGACCGGGGGCGGGAATCAGCCCCAGCATTTT
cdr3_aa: CAWTGGGNQPQHF

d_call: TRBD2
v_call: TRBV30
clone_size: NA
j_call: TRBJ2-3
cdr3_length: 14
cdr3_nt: TGTGCCTGGGCAAGCGGGAATCGGGGAGATACGCAGTATTTT
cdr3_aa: CAWASGNRGDTQYF

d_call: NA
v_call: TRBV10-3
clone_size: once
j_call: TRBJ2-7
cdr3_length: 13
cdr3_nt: TGTGCCATCAGTGAATTGGGACCTGGGGAGCAGTACTTC
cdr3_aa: CAISELGPGEQYF

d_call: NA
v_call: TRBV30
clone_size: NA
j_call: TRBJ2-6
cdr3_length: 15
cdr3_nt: TGTGCCTGGAGTGTAGGGGGCTCTGGGGCCAACGTCCTGACTTTC
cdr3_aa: CAWSVGGSGANVLTF

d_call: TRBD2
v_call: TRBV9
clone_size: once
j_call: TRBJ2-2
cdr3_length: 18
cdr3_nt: TGTGCCAGCAGCGTAGATGAAATCGGCGGGCTAGCGGTAGGGGAGCTGTTTTTT
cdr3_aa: CASSVDEIGGLAVGELFF

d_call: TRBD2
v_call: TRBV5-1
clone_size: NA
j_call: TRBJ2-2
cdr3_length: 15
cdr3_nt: TGCGCCAGCAGCTCGGGACTAGCGGGACCCGGGGAGCTGTTTTTT
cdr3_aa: CASSSGLAGPGELFF

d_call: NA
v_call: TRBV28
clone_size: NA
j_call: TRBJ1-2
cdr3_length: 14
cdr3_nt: TGTGCCAGCAGTCCCCGACTCACTAACTATGGCTACACCTTC
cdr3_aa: CASSPRLTNYGYTF

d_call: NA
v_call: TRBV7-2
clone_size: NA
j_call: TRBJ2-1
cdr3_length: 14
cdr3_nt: TGTGCCAGCAGCTTAGTAGGGACACAACATGAGCAGTTCTTC
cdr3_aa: CASSLVGTQHEQFF

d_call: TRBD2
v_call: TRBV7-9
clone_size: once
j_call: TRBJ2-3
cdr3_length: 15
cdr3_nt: TGTGCCAGCACCTCCCGGGGGGTAAGCACAGATACGCAGTATTTT
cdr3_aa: CASTSRGVSTDTQYF

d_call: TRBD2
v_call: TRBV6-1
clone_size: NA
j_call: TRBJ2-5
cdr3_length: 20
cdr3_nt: TGTGCCAGCAGTGACCGACCACCGCCGACTAGCGGGAGTAATCGGGAGACCCAGTACTTC
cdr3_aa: CASSDRPPPTSGSNRETQYF

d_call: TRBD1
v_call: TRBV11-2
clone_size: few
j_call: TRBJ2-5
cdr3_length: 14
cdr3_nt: TGTGCCAGCAGCGCACAGGGGAGTGGAGGGACCCAGTACTTC
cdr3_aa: CASSAQGSGGTQYF

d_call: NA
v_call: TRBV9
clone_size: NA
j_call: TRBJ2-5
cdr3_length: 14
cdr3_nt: TGTGCCAGCAGCGCAGGGACTGCCGGAGAGGCCCAGTACTTC
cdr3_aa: CASSAGTAGEAQYF

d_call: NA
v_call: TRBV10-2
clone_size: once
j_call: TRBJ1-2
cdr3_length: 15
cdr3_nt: TGCGCCAGCAGCGAGGGACTTTTGGGGGACTATGGCTACACCTTC
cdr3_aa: CASSEGLLGDYGYTF

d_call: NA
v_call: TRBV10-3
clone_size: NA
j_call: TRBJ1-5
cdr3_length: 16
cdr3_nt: TGTGCCATCAGTGAACCGGGGGCAGGGTCAGGTCAGCCCCAGCATTTT
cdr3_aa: CAISEPGAGSGQPQHF